The entry that follows covers one T cell receptor beta chain sequence. Its antigen is not identified. This sample includes further DNA sequences coding for the same CDR3. This specimen belongs to a study of cytomegalovirus exposure and HLA in healthy donors. Whole-study context: Among around 170 million T cells, an earlier analysis found around 100 million unique TCR beta sequences.

The PCR employed 60 Vbeta primers together with 13 Jbeta primers. The protocol was immunoSEQ multiplex PCR, while the TCRdb copy is restricted to in-frame clones and leaves out a portion. The sample lists 150,000 to 200,000 clones; roughly three quarters were seen once. Study outcomes and limitations: In a later analysis, TCR beta V- and J-gene trimming showed a link to a missense DCLRE1C variant.

There are 13 residues in the CDR3. The germline gives CDR1 MGHRA, CDR2 YSYEKL. V shed 3 bases and J shed 7 bases, with 9 bases lying between them. Sequenced sample: PBMCs. The sequence was obtained from a young man in good health and CMV-seropositive. The chain links TRBV4-1 to TRBJ2-2, with TRBD2 as a possible D gene (6 bases). The chain's CDR3 is CASSQVGGGELFF. Here the CDR3 DNA reads TGCGCCAGCAGCCAGGTGGGGGGCGGGGAGCTGTTTTTT.